This entry lists 5 T cell receptor beta chains sequenced from one sample in a study of T cell responses to AZD1222 COVID-19 vaccine. Sequencing used immunoSEQ multiplex PCR; TCRdb keeps in-frame clones, though not all of them. This table holds roughly 60,000 clones, about 80% found once. Sequencing used peripheral blood, obtained 28 days after the second AZD1222 dose. The receptors originated from an adult who received the AZD1222 COVID-19 vaccine.

This clone was detected only once. This chain links TRBV3-1 (or the pseudogene TRBV3-2) with TRBJ2-3, with D maybe TRBD2 (6 bases). Deletions cut 8 bases from V and 2 bases from J, with 11 bases between. Germline V gives CDR1 LGHDT, CDR2 YNNKEL (reference sequence). The CDR3 loop spans 13 amino acids. The CDR3 loop is CASRGGVTDTQYF. CDR3 DNA sequence: TGTGCCAGCCGGGGCGGGGTCACAGATACGCAGTATTTT.

CDR3 sequence reads: CASSEGSGGGDTQYF. CDR3 DNA: TGTGCCAGCAGTGAGGGTAGCGGCGGGGGAGATACGCAGTATTTT. This chain connects TRBV6-4 to TRBJ2-3; 7 bases agree with TRBD2. This CDR3 has 15 residues. J was trimmed by 5 bases and V by 3 bases; bases with no gene match: 8. CDR1 is MRHNA and CDR2 is SNTAGT in the germline V gene.

V usage is TRBV27 and J usage is TRBJ2-3, with D unclear. Trimming cost V 5 bases and J 3 bases, with 15 bases left between them. The CDR3 has 15 residues. The V gene's germline CDR1 is MNHEY and CDR2 SMNVEV (reference sequence). The chain's CDR3 is CASSSLQVFTDTQYF. Here the CDR3 DNA reads TGTGCCAGCAGTAGTCTTCAGGTATTTACAGATACGCAGTATTTT.

The chain is built from TRBV7-2 and TRBJ2-5, with D unresolved. The V end was cut by 1 base, the J end by 4 bases, with 16 bases between. The CDR3 is 16 residues long. Germline V CDR1 and CDR2: SGHTA, FQGNSA. Here the CDR3 DNA reads TGTGCCAGCAGCTTAGTCCCGCACGCCGGACCAGAGACCCAGTACTTC. It yields the protein CASSLVPHAGPETQYF. Drawing the rest from reference TRBV7-2 and TRBJ2-5, the complete variable domain is GAGVSQSPSNKVTEKGKDVELRCDPISGHTALYWYRQSLGQGLEFLIYFQGNSAPDKSGLPSDRFSAERTGGSVSTLTIQRTQQEDSAVYLCASSLVPHAGPETQYFGPGTRLLVL.

J is TRBJ2-7 and V is TRBV18; 14 bases are shared with TRBD2. V was pared by 3 bases and J by 5 bases, with 12 bases of the junction left unmatched. The CDR3 has 18 residues. Germline V gene data show CDR1 as KGHSH and CDR2 as LQKENI. CDR3 in amino acids: CASSPWEGLAGDTHEQYF. The CDR3 nucleotides read TGTGCCAGCTCACCTTGGGAGGGACTAGCGGGGGATACCCACGAGCAGTACTTC.